This T cell receptor (beta chain) is drawn from a study of Ad26.COV2.S vaccination and SARS-CoV-2 variants. The treatment here: roughly 19 received Ad26.COV2.S at low or high dose, single or two shots; 5 received placebo; per-sample allocation not given. Collection of samples fell on day 63 after the first vaccine or placebo injection. With respect to this clone: Its antigen is unknown.

Study results and limitations: Following vaccination, spike-specific CD8+ and CD4+ T cell responses reportedly exhibited substantial breadth.

Assay used: immunoSEQ multiplex PCR; TCRdb lists only in-frame clones, some missing. The table has 350,000 to 550,000 clones, 89% seen once. This CDR3 has 20 residues. Germline V gives CDR1 KGHSH, CDR2 LQKENI. Trimming shortened V by 2 bases and J by 5 bases, and 28 bases separated the two germline ends. The chain carries TRBV18 and TRBJ2-1; D is perhaps TRBD2 (5 bases). This specimen was peripheral blood, taken in a trial of Ad26.COV2.S vaccine versus placebo. The sequence derives from a person between 18 and 59 years old who received the Ad26.COV2.S COVID-19 vaccine or a placebo. CDR3 protein: CASSPNGVPSGYLSHNEQFF. DNA of the CDR3: TGTGCCAGCTCACCAAATGGTGTGCCAAGCGGCTACCTTTCGCACAATGAGCAGTTCTTC.